A single sample gave rise to the 7 T cell receptor beta chains below, sequenced in a study of T cells in pancreatic ductal adenocarcinoma. Profiled with immunoSEQ multiplex PCR; TCRdb holds only in-frame clones, not every one. The sample has about 17,000 clones; about nine tenths are singletons. No neoadjuvant therapy was given to the selected pancreatic ductal adenocarcinoma patients before their surgery. Sequenced input: PBMCs. These receptors all stem from a human donor with pancreatic ductal adenocarcinoma.

This chain links TRBV7-2 with TRBJ2-3; D is possibly TRBD2 (5 bases). V was clipped by 5 bases and J by 0 bases, with 12 bases between them. Germline V lookup: CDR1 SGHTA, CDR2 FQGNSA. The CDR3 contains 15 residues. The CDR3 sequence is CASSRDVLSTDTQYF. The CDR3 DNA follows: TGTGCCAGCAGCCGGGATGTGCTCAGCACAGATACGCAGTATTTT.

The chain couples TRBV5-1 to TRBJ2-3; maybe TRBD2 (6 bases). The CDR3 is 16 residues long. CDR1 and CDR2 (germline): SGHRS, YFSETQ. V was pared by 4 bases and J by 4 bases, with 19 bases between. The CDR3 loop reads CASSMDPSGGSDTQYF. The CDR3 DNA is TGCGCCAGCAGCATGGATCCCTCCGGGGGTTCAGATACGCAGTATTTT.

The rearrangement links TRBV27 to TRBJ2-2; 8 bases map to TRBD2. CDR1 and CDR2 from the germline V gene are MNHEY and SMNVEV (reference sequence). The CDR3 is made up of 22 amino acids. The V and J ends lost 5 bases and 0 bases, in that order; junction bases with no gene match: 23. CDR3 bases: TGTGCCAGCAGTGCCAAACTCCCGGGGGGGCTCCTTTTAAACGCGAACACCGGGGAGCTGTTTTTT. The encoded protein is CASSAKLPGGLLLNANTGELFF.

The V call is TRBV2, the J call TRBJ1-6; 8 bases are shared with TRBD1. Germline trimming cut 7 bases from V and 8 bases from J; bases unmatched to any gene: 13. The CDR3 is 16 residues long. Germline V gene lookup returns CDR1 SNHLY and CDR2 FYNNEI. The CDR3 region is CASNTLTGTGDSPLHF. The CDR3 DNA sequence: TGTGCCAGCAATACACTGACCGGGACAGGAGATTCACCCCTCCACTTT. Full variable domain (rest looked up from reference TRBV2 and TRBJ1-6): EPEVTQTPSHQVTQMGQEVILRCVPISNHLYFYWYRQILGQKVEFLVSFYNNEISEKSEIFDDQFSVERPDGSNFTLKIRSTKLEDSAMYFCASNTLTGTGDSPLHFGNGTRLTVT.

This CDR3 is CASNPDREGEQYF. DNA for the CDR3: TGTGCCAGCAACCCGGACAGGGAAGGAGAGCAGTACTTC. The chain combines TRBV11-2 with TRBJ2-7; 8 nucleotides line up with TRBD1. Germline CDR1 SGHAT, CDR2 FQNNGV. V shed 7 bases and J 7 bases; nucleotides not matched to a gene: 9. This CDR3 spans 13 amino acids. Full variable domain (remainder filled in from reference TRBV11-2 and TRBJ2-7): EAGVAQSPRYKIIEKRQSVAFWCNPISGHATLYWYQQILGQGPKLLIQFQNNGVVDDSQLPKDRFSAERLKGVDSTLKIQPAKLEDSAVYLCASNPDREGEQYFGPGTRLTVT.

The rearrangement joins TRBV15 to TRBJ2-7; unclear D gene. Germline V gene data show CDR1 as LNHNV and CDR2 as YYDKDF (reference sequence). Trimming stripped 0 bases from V and 0 bases from J, with 6 bases between. The length of the CDR3 is 14 residues. CDR3 in DNA: TGTGCCACCAGCAGAGATCGGTTCTCCTACGAGCAGTACTTC. Encoded protein: CATSRDRFSYEQYF.

The J gene is TRBJ1-2, the V gene TRBV7-8; a possible D gene is TRBD1 (5 bases). CDR1 and CDR2 (germline): SGHVS, FQNEAQ. This CDR3 has 14 amino acids. The V end was cut by 2 bases, the J end by 9 bases, with 16 bases between. As DNA, the CDR3 is TGTGCCAGCAGCTTAAGAGATCGGGACTTGAGCTACACCTTC. As protein: CASSLRDRDLSYTF.